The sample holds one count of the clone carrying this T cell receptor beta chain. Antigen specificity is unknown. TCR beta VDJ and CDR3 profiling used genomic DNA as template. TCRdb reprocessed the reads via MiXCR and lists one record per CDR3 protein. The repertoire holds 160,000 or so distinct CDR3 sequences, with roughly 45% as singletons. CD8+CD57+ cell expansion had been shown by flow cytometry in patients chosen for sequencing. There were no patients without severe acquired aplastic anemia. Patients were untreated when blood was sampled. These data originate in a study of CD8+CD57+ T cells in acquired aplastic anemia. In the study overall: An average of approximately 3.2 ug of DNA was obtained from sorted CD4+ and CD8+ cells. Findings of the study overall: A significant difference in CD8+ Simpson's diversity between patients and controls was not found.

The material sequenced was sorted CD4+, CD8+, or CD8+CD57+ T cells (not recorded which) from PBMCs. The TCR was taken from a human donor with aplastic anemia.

CDR3 nucleotide sequence: TGTGCCACCGGGACAGGGGGCGTGAAGACCCAGTATTTT. Its translation is CATGTGGVKTQYF. This chain connects TRBV24-1 to TRBJ1-5; TRBD1 agrees at 12 bases. The better agreement between TRBJ2-3 and the DNA end casts doubt on the J call. The CDR3 consists of 13 residues. From germline, CDR1 is KGHDR and CDR2 SFDVKD.